The rows below give T cell receptor beta chains drawn from one sample of a study of T cells after yellow fever vaccination. Using its own MiXCR run on the 5' RACE reads, TCRdb lists one record per CDR3 protein. The sample has some 350,000 distinct CDR3 sequences, 3% to 4.5% seen once. The source material was PBMCs, sampled 5 days after the yellow fever booster vaccination. These receptors came from a man younger than 35 who received the YFV17D yellow fever vaccine. CDR3s leave out the opening cysteine and the closing phenylalanine or tryptophan. The order of the fields is clone size, V gene, J gene, CDR3 protein. Rows give clone size only sometimes, using once, few, many, or a class for an expanded clone.

few	TRBV12-5	TRBJ1-2	ASGLYTGSIDGYT
few	TRBV9	TRBJ2-1	ASSVSTWNEQF
.	TRBV7-2	TRBJ2-7	ASSFQGADEQY
.	TRBV14	TRBJ2-3	ASSQSVRRTDTQY
few	TRBV10-1	TRBJ2-2	ASSETNTGELF
many	TRBV7-6	TRBJ2-3	ASSSLGGTDTQY
few	TRBV4-2	TRBJ2-3	ASSQGSAGSTDTQY
many	TRBV5-1	TRBJ2-1	ASRTGTELNEQF
many	TRBV5-5	TRBJ2-7	ASSLDVDTLYEQY
few	TRBV30	TRBJ2-3	AWSAQGDTQY
few	TRBV2	TRBJ2-5	ASRTGTTVQETQY
many	TRBV7-3	TRBJ1-1	ASRSGQNTEAF
many	TRBV5-1	TRBJ2-1	ASKLADSYNEQF
many	TRBV7-8	TRBJ1-1	ASSPDVGATRAF
.	TRBV5-5	TRBJ2-1	ASRRGGPEPSRI
.	TRBV6-1	TRBJ1-1	ASSRLGTEAF
.	TRBV9	TRBJ1-4	ASTPSNGEKLF
.	TRBV4-1	TRBJ2-2	ASSRGQGIGELF
.	TRBV29-1	TRBJ1-1	SVEIRPLGTEAF
.	TRBV29-1	TRBJ2-5	SVGITGETQY
.	TRBV5-1	TRBJ1-1	ASSLAVGHTEAF
.	TRBV6-5	TRBJ1-2	ASSYQGSMGYT
few	TRBV28	TRBJ2-3	ASSLWASGGTDTQY
.	TRBV20-1	TRBJ1-1	SGPGGARTEAF
.	TRBV20-1	TRBJ1-1	SASRSDSLLAEAF
few	TRBV7-8	TRBJ2-5	ASSTGGGQETQY
few	TRBV15	TRBJ1-2	ATSSGTGGNYGYT
few	TRBV4-1	TRBJ2-5	ASSQEWTEETQY
.	TRBV6-5	TRBJ1-6	ASSYSGYPYNSPLH
few	TRBV5-6	TRBJ1-1	ASSRTAISDTEAF
.	TRBV4-1	TRBJ1-5	ASSQHGQPNQPQH
few	TRBV29-1	TRBJ1-1	SVVVRQANTEAF
many	TRBV7-2	TRBJ2-3	ASSSSGGIGDTQY
few	TRBV12-3/TRBV12-4	TRBJ1-1	ASSLVTVDTEAF
few	TRBV6-5	TRBJ1-2	ASSYSTQGPHGYT
.	TRBV7-2	TRBJ2-7	ASSGGGTSGPYEQY
many	TRBV12-3/TRBV12-4	TRBJ2-3	ASTSPLPGGPTDTQY
many	TRBV7-9	TRBJ1-1	ASSFTEGAEAF
few	TRBV5-1	TRBJ2-2	ASSQESSGELF
many	TRBV29-1	TRBJ1-2	SVEGGYT
few	TRBV7-2	TRBJ2-3	ASSSTTLTDTQY
few	TRBV28	TRBJ1-6	ASSLFRGRGPESSSYNSPLH
few	TRBV6-5	TRBJ2-1	ASSSLSFPSVDEQF